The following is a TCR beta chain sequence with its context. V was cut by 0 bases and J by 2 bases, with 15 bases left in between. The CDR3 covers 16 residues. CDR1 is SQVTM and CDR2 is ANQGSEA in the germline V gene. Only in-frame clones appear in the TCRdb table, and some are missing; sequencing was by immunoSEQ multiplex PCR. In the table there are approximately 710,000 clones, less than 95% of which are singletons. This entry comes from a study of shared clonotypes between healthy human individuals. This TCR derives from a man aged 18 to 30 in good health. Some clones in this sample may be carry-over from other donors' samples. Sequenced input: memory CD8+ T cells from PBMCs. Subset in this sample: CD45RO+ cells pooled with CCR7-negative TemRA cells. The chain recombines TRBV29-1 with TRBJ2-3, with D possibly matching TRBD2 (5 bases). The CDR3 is CSVEDLGGDLTDTQYF. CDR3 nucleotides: TGCAGCGTTGAAGATCTAGGAGGAGACCTCACAGATACGCAGTATTTT.